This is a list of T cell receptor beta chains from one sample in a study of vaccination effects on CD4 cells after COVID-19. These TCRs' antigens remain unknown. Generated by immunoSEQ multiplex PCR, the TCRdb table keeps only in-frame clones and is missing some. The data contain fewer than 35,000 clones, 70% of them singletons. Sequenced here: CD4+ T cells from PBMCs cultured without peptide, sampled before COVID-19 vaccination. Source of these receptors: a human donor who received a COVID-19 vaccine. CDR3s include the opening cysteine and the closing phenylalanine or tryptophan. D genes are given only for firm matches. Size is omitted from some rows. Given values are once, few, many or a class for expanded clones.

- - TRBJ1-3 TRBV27 TGTGCCAGCAGTCTCCGGGCCCTGGCGGGAAACACCATATATTTT CASSLRALAGNTIYF
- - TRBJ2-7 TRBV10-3 TGTGCCATCAGTGAAGAGGGGAGGGGGTTTTACGAGCAGTACTTC CAISEEGRGFYEQYF
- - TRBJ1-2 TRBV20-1 TGCAGTGCTGCGGACATCTATGGCTACACCTTC CSAADIYGYTF
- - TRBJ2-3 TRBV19 TGTGCCAGTAGTATCCGTTCTACGCAGTATTTT CASSIRSTQYF
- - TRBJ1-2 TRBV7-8 TGTGCCAGCAGCTTAGGGGGGCTCGGCTACACCTTC CASSLGGLGYTF
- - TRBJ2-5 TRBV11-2 TGTGCCAGCAGCTCACTTCTGGAGACCCAGTACTTC CASSSLLETQYF
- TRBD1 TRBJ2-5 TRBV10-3 TGTGCCATCAGTGAAGGACAGGGGATGGGGCAAGAGACCCAGTACTTC CAISEGQGMGQETQYF
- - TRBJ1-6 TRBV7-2 TGTGCCAGCAGCTTAGCGGGGGAGGGGCATTCACCCCTCCACTTT CASSLAGEGHSPLHF
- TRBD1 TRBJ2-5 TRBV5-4 TGTGCCAGCAGCCCCGGGACAGGGGGCGCGGGGGGTCTAGAGACCCAGTACTTC CASSPGTGGAGGLETQYF
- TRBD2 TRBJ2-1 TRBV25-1 TGTGCCAGCCGCCGAGAGAGTGGCGGGGGCTACAATGAGCAGTTCTTC CASRRESGGGYNEQFF
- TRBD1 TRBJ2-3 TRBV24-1 TGTGCCACCAGTGATACCGGACAGGGGTTCGGGAATACGCAGTATTTT CATSDTGQGFGNTQYF
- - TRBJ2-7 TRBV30 TGTGCCTGGAGTGCATTACGGGAGCACGAGCAGTACTTC CAWSALREHEQYF
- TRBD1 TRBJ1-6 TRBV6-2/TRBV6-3 TGTGCCAGCAGTTACTACGGGACAGGGAGGAATTCACCCCTCCACTTT CASSYYGTGRNSPLHF
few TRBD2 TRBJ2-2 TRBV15 TGTGCCACCAGCAGAGATCGGGTAGCGGGGGCCAGGAACACCGGGGAGCTGTTTTTT CATSRDRVAGARNTGELFF
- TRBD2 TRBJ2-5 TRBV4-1 TGCGCCAGCAGCCTCACTAGCGGGGGGGCCCAAGAGACCCAGTACTTC CASSLTSGGAQETQYF
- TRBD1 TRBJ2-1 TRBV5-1 TGCGCCAGCACCCGGACAGGGAACAATGAGCAGTTCTTC CASTRTGNNEQFF
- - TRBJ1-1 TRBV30 TGTGCCTTAACCGGGACTTCGGACACTGAAGCTTTCTTT CALTGTSDTEAFF
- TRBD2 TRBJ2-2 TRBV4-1 TGCGCCAGCAGCCAGGGACTAGCGGGGAACACCGGGGAGCTGTTTTTT CASSQGLAGNTGELFF
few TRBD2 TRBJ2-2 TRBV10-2 TGCGCCAGCAGTGAGCCCGGGAGGAGAACCGGGGAGCTGTTTTTT CASSEPGRRTGELFF